This note documents a single TCR beta chain sequence. Its specificity is not known. The authors obtained roughly 2 micrograms of genomic DNA from cryopreserved PBMCs for TCR beta libraries. The record originates from a study of cytotoxic CD8 clonotypes in ibrutinib-treated CLL. Study background: The subjects consisted of roughly 12 relapsed/refractory and fewer than 16 treatment-naive individuals, with 17 IGHV unmutated. Points from the study as a whole: Among the clonotypes, public ones were uncommon and contracted or held stable on treatment. Age-matched healthy donor levels were exceeded by baseline clonality, which tracked circulating CD8+ T-cell counts.

The CDR3 extends over 13 amino acids. The V gene's germline CDR1 is SQVTM and CDR2 ANQGSEA. The germline V and J ends were trimmed by 4 bases and 3 bases, with 9 bases remaining between them. The protocol was immunoSEQ multiplex PCR, while the TCRdb copy is restricted to in-frame clones and leaves out a portion. The sample records some 160,000 clones, 81% being singletons. The sequencing used PBMCs, collected after 12 months of ibrutinib treatment. This receptor was taken from a human donor with chronic lymphocytic leukemia. V is TRBV29-1 and J is TRBJ2-2; D not resolved. The CDR3: CSVVFGYTGELFF. In DNA, the CDR3 is TGCAGCGTTGTTTTTGGTTACACCGGGGAGCTGTTTTTT.